This T cell receptor (beta chain) was sequenced in a study of blood T cell repertoires in COVID-19. About the research overall: Samples of COVID-19 (acute and convalescent) were obtained from the United States, Italy and Spain.

Germline CDR1 SQVTM, CDR2 ANQGSEA. The V and J ends lost 7 bases and 1 base respectively, with 10 bases between them. The CDR3 spans 12 residues. Profiled with immunoSEQ multiplex PCR; TCRdb holds only in-frame clones, not every one. This sample yields 250,000 to 350,000 clones, of which around 88% are seen a single time; roughly 0.8% belongs to the top ten. The sample taken for sequencing was peripheral blood. The sequence derives from a man between 25 and 39 years old with acute or convalescent COVID-19. The chain has TRBV29-1 and TRBJ1-2, with TRBD1 as a possible D gene (5 bases). In DNA form, the CDR3 reads TGCAGCGGCGGGGGGGATAACTATGGCTACACCTTC. Protein product: CSGGGDNYGYTF.